Listed below are T cell receptor beta chains from one sample, sequenced in a study of cytomegalovirus exposure and HLA in healthy donors. Measured with immunoSEQ multiplex PCR; TCRdb has only the in-frame clones, and not every one. The sample gives fewer than 150,000 clones, 60% to 80% of which show up once; under 5.5% is in the top ten. Specimen: PBMCs. Receptors were obtained from a woman aged 45-59 years in good health and CMV-seronegative. The CDR3 runs from the conserved cysteine through the conserved F or W. A D gene is named only where the DNA matches it firmly. Size is omitted from some rows. Given values are once, few, many or a class for expanded clones.

j_call clone_size v_call d_call cdr3_aa cdr3_nt
TRBJ1-1 NA TRBV5-1 TRBD1 CASSRTGQFMNTEAFF TGCGCCAGCAGCCGGACGGGACAGTTCATGAACACTGAAGCTTTCTTT
TRBJ2-7 NA TRBV28 TRBD1 CAINKPGYRDRGAYEQYF TGTGCCATTAACAAACCCGGATACCGGGACAGGGGAGCCTACGAGCAGTACTTC
TRBJ2-2 few TRBV6-6 TRBD1 CASHDRGQTGELFF TGTGCCAGCCACGACAGGGGGCAAACCGGGGAGCTGTTTTTT
TRBJ1-5 few TRBV10-3 TRBD1 CAISEDRGDQPQHF TGTGCCATCAGTGAGGACAGGGGCGATCAGCCCCAGCATTTT
TRBJ2-3 NA TRBV9 NA CASSVAGGGLTSTDTQYF TGTGCCAGCAGCGTAGCAGGCGGGGGCCTTACTAGCACAGATACGCAGTATTTT
TRBJ2-2 NA TRBV18 NA CASSPLVGTNTGELFF TGTGCCAGCTCACCATTGGTCGGGACGAACACCGGGGAGCTGTTTTTT
TRBJ2-1 NA TRBV28 TRBD2 CASSLASGGAFNEQFF TGTGCCAGCAGTTTGGCTAGCGGGGGGGCTTTCAATGAGCAGTTCTTC
TRBJ1-1 NA TRBV18 NA CASSLTGQGSTEAFF TGTGCCAGCTCACTCACCGGCCAAGGGAGCACTGAAGCTTTCTTT
TRBJ2-3 NA TRBV28 NA CASSSTGVGTQYF TGTGCCAGCAGTTCTACGGGGGTGGGAACGCAGTATTTT
TRBJ1-5 NA TRBV19 NA CASNQRANSNQPQHF TGTGCCAGTAACCAGCGAGCGAATAGCAATCAGCCCCAGCATTTT
TRBJ1-6 NA TRBV7-2 NA CASSYNRDPPLHF TGTGCCAGCAGTTACAACAGGGATCCACCCCTCCACTTT
TRBJ2-7 NA TRBV5-4 NA CASRFDLGSSYEQYF TGTGCCAGCAGATTCGATTTAGGGAGCTCCTACGAGCAGTACTTC
TRBJ2-1 NA TRBV4-1 TRBD1 CASSQDPPQGALNEQFF TGCGCCAGCAGCCAAGATCCCCCTCAGGGGGCGCTTAATGAGCAGTTCTTC
TRBJ2-5 NA TRBV2 TRBD2 CASSAGLAGGPETQYF TGTGCCAGCAGTGCCGGACTAGCGGGGGGGCCAGAGACCCAGTACTTC
TRBJ1-5 few TRBV7-2 TRBD1 CASSFRTGSDGQPQHF TGTGCCAGCAGCTTCAGGACAGGGAGTGATGGTCAGCCCCAGCATTTT
TRBJ1-2 NA TRBV6-1 NA CASSGVEGANYGYTF TGTGCCAGCAGTGGCGTGGAGGGAGCTAACTATGGCTACACCTTC
TRBJ1-1 NA TRBV7-9 NA CASSRVSRNTEAFF TGTGCCAGCAGCCGGGTATCAAGGAACACTGAAGCTTTCTTT
TRBJ1-6 NA TRBV7-6 NA CASSRRDSPLHF TGTGCCAGCAGCCGGAGGGATTCACCCCTCCACTTT
TRBJ2-2 NA TRBV10-3 TRBD1 CAISEQGAPGELFF TGTGCCATCAGTGAGCAGGGGGCTCCCGGGGAGCTGTTTTTT
TRBJ2-5 NA TRBV5-6 NA CASSSAFQGLQETQYF TGTGCCAGCAGCTCGGCCTTCCAGGGCCTACAAGAGACCCAGTACTTC
TRBJ2-3 NA TRBV5-6 NA CASSLEQGPDTQYF TGTGCCAGCAGCTTAGAACAGGGTCCAGATACGCAGTATTTT
TRBJ1-1 NA TRBV28 TRBD1 CASSLDRGNDSEAFF TGTGCCAGCAGTTTAGACAGGGGGAATGATAGTGAAGCTTTCTTT
TRBJ1-1 NA TRBV4-3 TRBD1 CASSQDVGTGGTEAFF TGCGCCAGCAGCCAAGATGTCGGGACAGGGGGCACTGAAGCTTTCTTT
TRBJ2-3 NA TRBV7-9 TRBD1 CASSIFQGAYDTQYF TGTGCCAGCAGTATCTTCCAGGGGGCATACGATACGCAGTATTTT
TRBJ1-2 once TRBV7-8 NA CASSSNPLGQLTYGYTF TGTGCCAGCAGTTCAAACCCTCTAGGACAGCTCACCTATGGCTACACCTTC
TRBJ2-1 NA TRBV5-1 TRBD1 CASRIGTAEQFF TGCGCCAGCAGAATAGGGACAGCTGAGCAGTTCTTC
TRBJ1-1 NA TRBV4-3 NA CASSQDPGSNTEAFF TGCGCCAGCAGCCAAGATCCCGGGTCGAACACTGAAGCTTTCTTT
TRBJ1-5 NA TRBV7-9 TRBD1 CASSFGQGNQPQHF TGTGCCAGCAGCTTTGGACAGGGGAATCAGCCCCAGCATTTT
TRBJ1-1 NA TRBV30 TRBD1 CAWTLTGDTEAFF TGTGCCTGGACTCTTACAGGGGACACTGAAGCTTTCTTT
TRBJ2-7 few TRBV6-1 NA CASSEALLVQGTYEQYF TGTGCCAGCAGTGAAGCGCTTCTGGTCCAGGGAACCTACGAGCAGTACTTC
TRBJ1-2 NA TRBV4-1 TRBD1 CASSRPGTGGGYTF TGCGCCAGCAGCCGACCCGGGACAGGGGGAGGCTACACCTTC
TRBJ1-2 NA TRBV19 TRBD1 CASSLWTGDYGYTF TGTGCCAGTAGTCTATGGACAGGGGACTATGGCTACACCTTC
TRBJ2-5 NA TRBV10-3 NA CAISEWGHETQYF TGTGCCATCAGTGAGTGGGGCCATGAGACCCAGTACTTC
TRBJ1-3 NA TRBV28 NA CASSEGGNTIYF TGTGCCAGCAGCGAGGGAGGAAACACCATATATTTT
TRBJ1-3 few TRBV30 NA CAWNAGRFAGNTIYF TGTGCCTGGAATGCAGGTCGCTTCGCTGGAAACACCATATATTTT
TRBJ2-1 NA TRBV28 NA CLTRDRSSYNEQFF TGTCTAACCAGAGACAGGAGCTCCTACAATGAGCAGTTCTTC
TRBJ1-2 once TRBV19 NA CASNLRGHYGYTF TGTGCCAGTAACCTCAGGGGCCACTATGGCTACACCTTC
TRBJ1-1 NA TRBV27 TRBD1 CASSLTGTEYTEAFF TGTGCCAGCAGTTTAACCGGGACAGAATACACTGAAGCTTTCTTT
TRBJ2-1 few TRBV2 TRBD2 CASGTSDYNEQFF TGTGCCAGCGGGACTAGCGACTACAATGAGCAGTTCTTC
TRBJ2-1 NA TRBV6-5 NA CASSRARYDNNEQFF TGTGCCAGCAGTCGAGCCCGGTACGATAACAATGAGCAGTTCTTC
TRBJ1-3 NA TRBV4-1 TRBD1 CASSPLYRGRGGNTIYF TGCGCCAGCAGCCCACTTTACAGGGGGCGAGGTGGAAACACCATATATTTT
TRBJ2-3 NA TRBV7-6 NA CASSLDWIGKSTDTQYF TGTGCCAGCAGCTTAGATTGGATCGGGAAAAGCACAGATACGCAGTATTTT
TRBJ2-5 NA TRBV5-1 TRBD2 CASSLGRGGAGKTQYF TGCGCCAGCAGCTTGGGCCGCGGGGGGGCCGGGAAGACCCAGTACTTC
TRBJ2-2 once TRBV6-1 TRBD1 CASSWDRGTGELFF TGTGCCAGCAGTTGGGACAGGGGCACCGGGGAGCTGTTTTTT
TRBJ1-1 NA TRBV4-1 NA CASTSSGTRDTEAFF TGCGCCAGCACTTCATCCGGGACAAGGGACACTGAAGCTTTCTTT
TRBJ1-4 NA TRBV19 NA CASKERSGNEKLFF TGTGCCAGTAAGGAGCGTTCGGGTAATGAAAAACTGTTTTTT
TRBJ1-6 few TRBV7-2 NA CASSLSSRGNSPLHF TGTGCCAGCAGCTTATCTTCCAGGGGTAATTCACCCCTCCACTTT
TRBJ1-4 NA TRBV28 NA CASSLRAMGAVNEKLFF TGTGCCAGCAGTTTAAGGGCCATGGGGGCGGTTAATGAAAAACTGTTTTTT
TRBJ2-7 NA TRBV7-8 NA CASSLNLPYEQYF TGTGCCAGCAGCTTGAACCTACCCTACGAGCAGTACTTC
TRBJ1-5 NA TRBV7-9 TRBD1 CASRQGVQPQHF TGTGCCAGCAGACAGGGGGTTCAGCCCCAGCATTTT
TRBJ2-3 NA TRBV7-2 NA CASSPFVGLADTQYF TGTGCCAGCAGCCCCTTCGTGGGGCTGGCAGATACGCAGTATTTT